This T cell receptor beta chain was profiled in a study of T-cell memory formation after mild COVID-19. It was 5'RACE with constant-segment primers that produced the TCR alpha and TCR beta cDNA libraries, which carried sample barcodes and UMIs. MiXCR was run by TCRdb on the 5' RACE reads, yielding one entry per CDR3 protein. In the table there are approximately 340,000 distinct CDR3 sequences, approximately 15% of which are singletons. Points from the study as a whole: Mainly in CM and EM were contracting CD4+ clones; CD8+ were in EMRA. Pre-infection memory contained some responding clones, which suggested that cross-reactive memory had joined.

With respect to this clonotype: The antigen is undetermined.

Sequencing was performed on PBMCs or a T cell subset sorted from them (not recorded which). The clonotype comes from a man between 18 and 29 years old who had mild COVID-19 (a few samples of this study predate the infection). Cell type and time point are not known.

CDR3 nucleotides: TGCGCCAGCAGCTCACGAGAGCAGGGGTTTGATGAGACCCAGTACTTC. Its translation is CASSSREQGFDETQYF. The gene calls are TRBV5-1 and TRBJ2-5; tentatively, D is TRBD1 (6 bases). CDR3 length equals 16 residues. Germline CDR1 reads SGHRS; CDR2 reads YFSETQ. Trimming cost V 3 bases and J 5 bases, with 20 bases left between them.